Shown below are 15 T cell receptor beta chains from a single sample sequenced in a study of spatial heterogeneity in lung cancer. TCRdb analysed the 5' RACE reads with MiXCR anew, one entry per CDR3 protein. This sample yields around 120,000 distinct CDR3 sequences, of which 12% are seen a single time; around 16% belongs to the top ten. Time point described: blood at routine non-recurrence follow-up after resection. From tumor, nontumor lung or frozen PBMC, whole RNA was taken unsorted for sequencing. Material: PBMCs, obtained at follow-up. These receptor sequences come from a male donor with early-stage non-small cell lung cancer.

This clonotype was seen a few times. The DNA of the CDR3 is TGTGCCAGCAGCTTAGTAAAAGAGACCCAGTACTTC. Translation: CASSLVKETQYF. V and J are TRBV7-2 and TRBJ2-5, with D hard to call. This CDR3 region has 12 residues. Germline-derived CDR1 and CDR2 are SGHTA and FQGNSA. V lost 1 base and J 3 bases, leaving 3 bases between the germline ends.

The rearrangement uses TRBV11-2 and TRBJ2-7; 7 bases match TRBD2. The V and J ends lost 2 bases and 7 bases, in that order; junction bases with no gene match: 5. There are 13 residues in the CDR3. In germline, CDR1 is SGHAT, CDR2 FQNNGV. The CDR3 is CASSLQRGGEQYF. CDR3 DNA sequence: TGTGCCAGCAGCTTACAGCGGGGCGGTGAGCAGTACTTC.

This clonotype was counted many times. The rearrangement links TRBV6-2 or TRBV6-3 to TRBJ1-5; D not certain. This CDR3 has 15 residues. Germline CDR1 reads MNHEY; CDR2 reads SVGEGT. V was trimmed by 5 bases and J by 2 bases, leaving 13 bases between them. CDR3 DNA sequence: TGTGCCAGCAGTCTTTCAGGAGGGCGCAATCAGCCCCAGCATTTT. Its translation is CASSLSGGRNQPQHF.

The chain carries TRBV28 and TRBJ2-7; unclear D gene. Trimming cost V 3 bases and J 4 bases, with 10 bases left between them. From germline, CDR1 is MDHEN and CDR2 SYDVKM. The CDR3 length is 13 residues. CDR3: CASSFGRWYEQYF. The DNA for the CDR3 is TGTGCCAGCAGTTTTGGTCGGTGGTACGAGCAGTACTTC.

This clonotype was detected many times. The CDR3 here is CASSSYWDRYNYGYTF. Here the CDR3 DNA reads TGTGCCAGCAGTTCCTACTGGGACAGATATAACTATGGCTACACCTTC. The V gene is TRBV28, the J gene TRBJ1-2, with TRBD1 identical over 7 bases. This CDR3 is built from 16 residues. V was clipped by 4 bases and J by 1 base; unmatched bases: 9. CDR1 and CDR2 from the germline V gene are MDHEN and SYDVKM.

Worth noting for this clonotype: This may arise from a read error, as a much more abundant clone is one base away. This rearrangement joins TRBV20-1 to TRBJ1-1; possible D gene TRBD1, 6 bases. Germline values: CDR1 DFQATT, CDR2 SNEGSKA (reference sequence). This CDR3 spans 10 amino acids. The CDR3 loop is CVHRDTEAFF. The CDR3 DNA sequence: TGCGTACACAGGGACACTGAAGCTTTCTTT.

The V and J genes are TRBV4-1 and TRBJ1-5; TRBD1 matches 7 bases. Germline values: CDR1 MGHRA, CDR2 YSYEKL. The V segment lost 3 bases and the J segment 7 bases; nucleotides outside the gene matches: 9. The CDR3 is 15 amino acids. This CDR3 is CASSQTGKGNQPQHF. The DNA for the CDR3 is TGCGCCAGCAGCCAGACAGGGAAGGGGAACCAGCCCCAGCATTTT.

This clonotype appeared a few times. This CDR3 is CASSAMDENQPQHF. The CDR3 DNA reads as TGTGCCAGCAGCGCCATGGATGAGAATCAGCCCCAGCATTTT. The chain links TRBV2 to TRBJ1-5; D is uncertain. Looked up from germline, CDR1 is SNHLY and CDR2 is FYNNEI. V lost 6 bases and J lost 4, with 13 bases in between. This CDR3 contains 14 residues.

V usage is TRBV20-1 and J usage is TRBJ2-7; 7 nucleotides line up with TRBD2. The CDR3 loop spans 12 amino acids. Germline-derived CDR1 and CDR2 are DFQATT and SNEGSKA (reference sequence). The trim removed 5 bases at V and 4 bases at J, leaving 5 bases unmatched. The CDR3 spells CSAGAGVYEQYF. The CDR3 coding sequence is TGCAGTGCTGGCGCGGGGGTTTACGAGCAGTACTTC.

The genes are TRBV4-1 and TRBJ1-4, with 9 bases that match TRBD1. After removal of 5 bases from V and 8 bases from J, the junction contained 9 bases not matched to a gene. The length of the CDR3 is 15 residues. Germline lookup yields CDR1 MGHRA and CDR2 YSYEKL. The CDR3 protein is CASSSGQGFGEKLFF. In DNA form, the CDR3 reads TGCGCCAGCAGCTCTGGACAGGGGTTCGGCGAAAAACTGTTTTTT.

This clonotype has just a few counts. The CDR3 nucleotides are TGCGCCAGCAGCTTACCCATGACAGGGGGCGCTGATTCACCCCTCCACTTT. It codes for CASSLPMTGGADSPLHF. This chain connects TRBV5-1 to TRBJ1-6, with 10 bases matching TRBD1. The CDR3 is made up of 17 amino acids. The V and J ends lost 2 bases and 8 bases, in that order; junction bases with no gene match: 10. Germline V gene lookup returns CDR1 SGHRS and CDR2 YFSETQ.

This clonotype has a count of ten or more. CDR3 amino acids: CASSYDRLNTEAFF. Written as DNA, the CDR3 is TGTGCCAGCAGTTACGACCGACTGAACACTGAAGCTTTCTTT. The chain carries TRBV6-2 or TRBV6-3 and TRBJ1-1; D gene unclear. The CDR3 length is 14 residues. Germline V gene sequence: CDR1 MNHEY, CDR2 SVGEGT. Deletions cut 2 bases from V and 0 bases from J, with 7 bases between.

There are many counts of this clonotype. The V call is TRBV28, the J call TRBJ2-4, with D tentatively TRBD1 or TRBD2 (5 bases each). Looked up from germline, CDR1 is MDHEN and CDR2 is SYDVKM. Trimming took 4 bases from V and 0 from J, leaving 10 bases between them. The CDR3 runs 15 residues. CDR3 in amino acids: CASSWGPEAKNIQYF. In DNA form, the CDR3 reads TGTGCCAGCAGTTGGGGACCCGAAGCCAAAAACATTCAGTACTTC.

V gene TRBV5-1 combines with J gene TRBJ2-2; D might be TRBD1 (6 bases). Germline values: CDR1 SGHRS, CDR2 YFSETQ. The length of the CDR3 is 15 residues. Trimming removed 3 bases from V and 2 bases from J, with 11 bases in between. DNA of the CDR3: TGCGCCAGCAGCTCCCGGGACACCAACACCGGGGAGCTGTTTTTT. This sequence encodes CASSSRDTNTGELFF. Based on the CDR3 plus reference TRBV5-1 and TRBJ2-2, the full variable domain is KAGVTQTPRYLIKTRGQQVTLSCSPISGHRSVSWYQQTPGQGLQFLFEYFSETQRNKGNFPGRFSGRQFSNSRSEMNVSTLELGDSALYLCASSSRDTNTGELFFGEGSRLTVL.

Comment on this clonotype: A much larger clone differs from this one at a single base, so this may be a read error. This chain links TRBV5-4 with TRBJ2-3; D not certain. CDR1 and CDR2 from the germline V gene are SGHNT and YYREEE (reference sequence). The CDR3 is 16 residues long. The ends were cut back, 2 bases at V and 0 bases at J, with 13 bases in the middle. CDR3 protein: CASSFASQRSTDTQYF. CDR3 in DNA: TGTGCCAGCAGCTTCGCCTCTCAGCGAAGCACAGATACGCAGTATTTT.